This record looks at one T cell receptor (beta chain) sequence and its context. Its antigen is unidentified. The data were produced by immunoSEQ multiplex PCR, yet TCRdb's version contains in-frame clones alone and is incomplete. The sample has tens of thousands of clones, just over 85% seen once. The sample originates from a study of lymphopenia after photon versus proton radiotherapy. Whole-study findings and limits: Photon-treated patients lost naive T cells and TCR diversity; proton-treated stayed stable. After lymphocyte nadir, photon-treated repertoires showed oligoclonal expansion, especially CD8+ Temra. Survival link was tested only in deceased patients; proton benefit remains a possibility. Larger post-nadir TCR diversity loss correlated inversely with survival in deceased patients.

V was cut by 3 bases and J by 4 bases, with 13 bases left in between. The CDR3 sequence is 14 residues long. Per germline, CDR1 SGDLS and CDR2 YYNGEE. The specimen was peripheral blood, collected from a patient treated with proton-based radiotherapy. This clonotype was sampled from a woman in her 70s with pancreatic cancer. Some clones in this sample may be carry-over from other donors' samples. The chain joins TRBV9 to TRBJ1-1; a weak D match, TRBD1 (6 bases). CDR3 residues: CASSAGQSSTEAFF. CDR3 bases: TGTGCCAGCAGCGCCGGACAGAGCTCCACTGAAGCTTTCTTT.